What follows are 29 T cell receptor beta chains derived from one specimen sequenced in a study of beta chain features in type 1 diabetes. Whole-study findings and limits: Within each of all four CD4+ subsets, Type 1 diabetes patients had TCRB CDR3s that were moderately but significantly shorter.

cDNA synthesis used the whole RNA isolate, giving expressed TCRB sequences. Only in-frame clones appear in the TCRdb table, and some are missing; sequencing was by immunoSEQ multiplex PCR. Altogether some 660,000 clones are present, around 15% being singletons, with the ten largest covering 0.035% to 0.045%. Their antigens are not known. Specimen: naive CD4+ T cells from blood. The receptor set was obtained from a man aged 18 to 29 with type 1 diabetes.

The chain is built from TRBV11-1 and TRBJ2-5, with D possibly being TRBD2 (6 bases). Trimming pared 4 bases from V and 5 bases from J, leaving 11 bases between. Looked up from germline, CDR1 is SGHAT and CDR2 is FQDESV (reference sequence). The CDR3 is 13 amino acids. The CDR3 bases are TGTGCCAGCAGCTCCCCCAGCGGGGAGACCCAGTACTTC. Translating it yields CASSSPSGETQYF.

V and J are TRBV11-1 and TRBJ2-7; no clear D. CDR1 is SGHAT, CDR2 FQDESV, per germline (reference sequence). The CDR3 runs to 14 residues. V lost 5 bases to trimming and J lost 2 bases, with 13 bases between them. CDR3 amino acids: CASSLGTRAYEQYF. The CDR3 DNA is TGTGCCAGCAGCCTGGGAACACGTGCCTACGAGCAGTACTTC.

The V gene is TRBV5-1, the J gene TRBJ1-1; a possible D gene is TRBD1 (5 bases). Germline V gives CDR1 SGHRS, CDR2 YFSETQ. This CDR3 is built from 12 residues. The V end lost 3 bases, the J end lost 6 bases, and 9 bases lay between the germline ends. The CDR3 coding sequence is TGCGCCAGCAGCTACTGGGGCTCTGAAGCTTTCTTT. This encodes CASSYWGSEAFF.

The V and J genes are TRBV18 and TRBJ2-7, with D possibly TRBD1 on 6 matching bases. This CDR3 region has 15 residues. V was shortened by 4 bases and J by 1 base, with 14 bases between the two germline ends. Germline assignment: CDR1 KGHSH and CDR2 LQKENI. CDR3 nucleotide sequence: TGTGCCAGCTCACTCCAGGGAAGGGGGTCCTACGAGCAGTACTTC. Translated, it gives CASSLQGRGSYEQYF.

This clone came up a few times. V and J are TRBV29-1 and TRBJ2-1; D perhaps matches TRBD1 (8 bases). Trimming stripped 2 bases from V and 4 bases from J, with 18 bases between. Germline assignment: CDR1 SQVTM and CDR2 ANQGSEA. The CDR3 has 16 residues. The CDR3 DNA reads TGCAGCGTTGAATTGGGGGGGACAGGAGCTTACAATGAGCAGTTCTTC. Its protein is CSVELGGTGAYNEQFF.

This rearrangement joins TRBV30 to TRBJ1-1; possibly TRBD1 for D (6 bases). Trimming cost V 3 bases and J 0 bases, with 20 bases left between them. This CDR3 has 17 residues. Per germline, CDR1 GTSNPN and CDR2 SVGIG (reference sequence). Here the CDR3 DNA reads TGTGCCTGGAGGACCACTAAGGGGGGCCTAATGAACACTGAAGCTTTCTTT. This encodes CAWRTTKGGLMNTEAFF.

The rearrangement uses TRBV6-5 and TRBJ2-3, with no clear D. V was shortened by 7 bases and J by 4 bases, with 9 bases between the two germline ends. Germline CDR1 is MNHEY and CDR2 is SVGAGI. This CDR3 has 12 residues. Here the CDR3 DNA reads TGTGCCAGCATGGCAGAAGCAGATACGCAGTATTTT. Its translation is CASMAEADTQYF.

The chain couples TRBV28 to TRBJ2-7; tentative D call: TRBD1 (5 bases). V was clipped by 5 bases and J by 7 bases, with 12 bases between them. The CDR3 length is 12 residues. Germline lookup yields CDR1 MDHEN and CDR2 SYDVKM. The CDR3 DNA sequence: TGTGCCAGCAGTGTCAGGGTTGGAGAGCAGTACTTC. It is translated as CASSVRVGEQYF. Full variable domain (remainder filled in from reference TRBV28 and TRBJ2-7): DVKVTQSSRYLVKRTGEKVFLECVQDMDHENMFWYRQDPGLGLRLIYFSYDVKMKEKGDIPEGYSVSREKKERFSLILESASTNQTSMYLCASSVRVGEQYFGPGTRLTVT.

The V and J genes are TRBV5-1 and TRBJ1-1, with 9 bases lining up with TRBD1. This CDR3 region has 13 residues. Per the germline V gene, CDR1 is SGHRS and CDR2 is YFSETQ. The ends lost 4 bases at V and 4 bases at J; junction bases unmatched: 2. The CDR3 sequence: CASSTTGGTEAFF. The CDR3 DNA is TGCGCCAGCAGCACGACAGGGGGCACTGAAGCTTTCTTT.

The chain links TRBV29-1 to TRBJ1-5; D perhaps matches TRBD1 (6 bases). V was pared by 4 bases and J by 2 bases, with 18 bases between. CDR3 length: 16 residues. CDR1 and CDR2 (germline): SQVTM, ANQGSEA. The CDR3 here is CSVAIGTRLGNQPQHF. The CDR3 bases are TGCAGCGTTGCAATAGGGACAAGATTGGGCAATCAGCCCCAGCATTTT.

J is TRBJ2-3 and V is TRBV30; D remains unclear. The CDR3 length is 12 residues. Germline assignment: CDR1 GTSNPN and CDR2 SVGIG (reference sequence). V was clipped by 0 bases and J by 3 bases, with 4 bases between them. CDR3 DNA sequence: TGTGCCTGGAGTGTAGAGACAGATACGCAGTATTTT. Translation: CAWSVETDTQYF. Full variable domain (remainder filled in from reference TRBV30 and TRBJ2-3): SQTIHQWPATLVQPVGSPLSLECTVEGTSNPNLYWYRQAAGRGLQLLFYSVGIGQISSEVPQNLSASRPQDRQFILSSKKLLLSDSGFYLCAWSVETDTQYFGPGTRLTVL.

This clone appeared a few times. The J gene is TRBJ1-1, the V gene TRBV10-3; D remains unclear. Germline V gene sequence: CDR1 ENHRY, CDR2 SYGVKD. This CDR3 is built from 14 residues. Trimming removed 0 bases from V and 10 bases from J, with 15 bases in between. The CDR3 is CAISESRGPIGAFF. The CDR3 DNA reads TGTGCCATCAGTGAGTCGCGAGGGCCTATCGGAGCTTTCTTT.

This clone was recorded a few times. The chain couples TRBV7-2 to TRBJ2-7; 11 nucleotides agree with TRBD2. The ends lost 4 bases at V and 2 bases at J; junction bases unmatched: 4. The CDR3 totals 15 residues. The germline V gene encodes CDR1 SGHTA and CDR2 FQGNSA. CDR3 nucleotides: TGTGCCAGCAGCTCTTCGACTAGCGGGGCCTACGAGCAGTACTTC. Its protein product is CASSSSTSGAYEQYF. The whole variable domain, remainder taken from reference TRBV7-2 and TRBJ2-7, is GAGVSQSPSNKVTEKGKDVELRCDPISGHTALYWYRQSLGQGLEFLIYFQGNSAPDKSGLPSDRFSAERTGGSVSTLTIQRTQQEDSAVYLCASSSSTSGAYEQYFGPGTRLTVT.

This clone occurred a few times. The chain recombines TRBV9 with TRBJ1-2; D is possibly TRBD1 (5 bases). There are 13 residues in the CDR3. Germline V gives CDR1 SGDLS, CDR2 YYNGEE. The germline V and J ends were trimmed by 1 base and 4 bases, with 8 bases remaining between them. CDR3 region: CASSVQGVYGYTF. The CDR3 DNA is TGTGCCAGCAGCGTACAGGGAGTCTATGGCTACACCTTC. The variable domain in full, with the rest retrieved from reference TRBV9 and TRBJ1-2, is DSGVTQTPKHLITATGQRVTLRCSPRSGDLSVYWYQQSLDQGLQFLIQYYNGEERAKGNILERFSAQQFPDLHSELNLSSLELGDSALYFCASSVQGVYGYTFGSGTRLTVV.

The CDR3, as DNA: TGCAGCGCCCCGGTGGGACAGGGTAGTGTTAACTATGGCTACACCTTC. As protein: CSAPVGQGSVNYGYTF. The chain combines TRBV29-1 with TRBJ1-2; TRBD1 matches 9 bases. Germline V gene lookup returns CDR1 SQVTM and CDR2 ANQGSEA. J was trimmed by 1 base and V by 7 bases; bases with no gene match: 13. This CDR3 is 16 amino acids long.

This clone was picked up a small number of times. This same CDR3 is encoded by further DNA sequences in the sample. This chain joins TRBV7-9 and TRBJ2-7, with 9 bases aligning to TRBD1. The CDR3 extends over 14 amino acids. Trimming removed 1 base from V and 3 bases from J; junction bases left unmatched: 1. Germline V lookup: CDR1 SEHNR, CDR2 FQNEAQ (reference sequence). The CDR3 is CASSLGQGGYEQYF. In nucleotides, the CDR3 is TGTGCCAGCAGCTTAGGACAGGGGGGCTACGAGCAGTACTTC.

This clone has just a few counts. The J gene is TRBJ2-6, the V gene TRBV7-2; 11 bases agree with TRBD2. The CDR3 totals 16 residues. V shed 5 bases, J shed 2 bases, and the junction held 2 bases outside the gene matches. The germline V gene has CDR1 SGHTA and CDR2 FQGNSA. This chain's CDR3 is CASSLLAGAGANVLTF. DNA for the CDR3: TGTGCCAGCAGCCTACTAGCGGGAGCTGGGGCCAACGTCCTGACTTTC.

This clone was observed a few times. The V and J genes are TRBV14 and TRBJ1-1; D uncertain. The CDR3 is 14 residues long. Per germline, CDR1 SGHDN and CDR2 FVKESK. V dropped 4 bases and J dropped 1 base, with 10 bases sitting between them. DNA of the CDR3: TGTGCCAGCAGCCGCAACAATGCGAACACTGAAGCTTTCTTT. Encoded protein: CASSRNNANTEAFF.

This clone was counted a few times. The sample holds other DNA sequences that translate to the same CDR3. In nucleotides, the CDR3 is TGTGCCAGCTCACCATTGGCAGGGGATCAGCCCCAGCATTTT. Amino acids: CASSPLAGDQPQHF. This sequence joins TRBV18 and TRBJ1-5; possible D gene TRBD1, 6 bases. Deletions cut 2 bases from V and 5 bases from J, with 10 bases between. The CDR3 sequence is 14 residues long. The germline V gene encodes CDR1 KGHSH and CDR2 LQKENI.

This clone has a handful of counts. The CDR3 protein is CASSQDRGGSGELFF. The CDR3 coding sequence is TGCGCCAGCAGCCAAGATCGAGGAGGGTCCGGGGAGCTGTTTTTT. The chain employs TRBV4-3 and TRBJ2-2, with D perhaps matching TRBD2 (6 bases). The germline V gene encodes CDR1 LGHNA and CDR2 YSLEER. This CDR3 comprises 15 residues. V lost 0 bases, J lost 6 bases, and 11 bases lay in between.

The sample holds a few counts of this clone. The V gene is TRBV30, the J gene TRBJ1-1; 7 nucleotides agree with TRBD1. The junction had 4 bases not matched to a gene; V was cut back by 2 bases and J by 1 base. From germline, CDR1 is GTSNPN and CDR2 SVGIG (reference sequence). CDR3 length equals 14 residues. CDR3: CAWSPGQRNTEAFF. CDR3 in DNA: TGTGCCTGGAGTCCGGGACAGAGGAACACTGAAGCTTTCTTT.

This clone was recorded a few times. The rearrangement joins TRBV2 to TRBJ2-5; possibly TRBD1 for D (6 bases). V was cut by 2 bases and J by 0 bases, with 7 bases left in between. Looked up from germline, CDR1 is SNHLY and CDR2 is FYNNEI. The length of the CDR3 is 14 residues. The CDR3 sequence: CASSENRDQETQYF. DNA for the CDR3: TGTGCCAGCAGTGAAAACAGGGACCAAGAGACCCAGTACTTC.

This clone was observed a few times. Other DNA sequences in the same sample also yield this CDR3. V gene TRBV30 combines with J gene TRBJ1-4; TRBD1 matches 7 bases. The CDR3 has 14 amino acids. The germline gives CDR1 GTSNPN, CDR2 SVGIG (reference sequence). Trimming cost V 3 bases and J 5 bases; bases outside gene matches: 6. CDR3 residues: CAWSLGQLNEKLFF. In DNA, the CDR3 is TGTGCCTGGAGCCTGGGACAGTTAAATGAAAAACTGTTTTTT.

This clone occurred a few times. V gene TRBV11-2 combines with J gene TRBJ2-5; D is possibly TRBD1 or TRBD2 (5 bases each). This CDR3 comprises 14 residues. Germline V gene lookup returns CDR1 SGHAT and CDR2 FQNNGV. Trimming left V 1 base short and J 4 bases short, with 10 bases between. The DNA for the CDR3 is TGTGCCAGCAGCTTAGGTCAGGGACCAGAGACCCAGTACTTC. This sequence encodes CASSLGQGPETQYF.

The chain employs TRBV18 and TRBJ2-1, with 8 positions matching TRBD1. The germline gives CDR1 KGHSH, CDR2 LQKENI. With V trimmed by 3 bases and J by 4 bases, 5 bases remained unmatched. CDR3 length: 15 residues. CDR3 sequence reads: CASSPRTGSYNEQFF. The CDR3 coding sequence is TGTGCCAGCTCACCTAGGACAGGGTCTTACAATGAGCAGTTCTTC.

The V call is TRBV30, the J call TRBJ1-1; D perhaps matches TRBD1 (6 bases). CDR3 length: 12 amino acids. Germline V CDR1 and CDR2: GTSNPN, SVGIG (reference sequence). V lost 4 bases and J 7 bases, leaving 13 bases between the germline ends. For the CDR3, the DNA is TGTGCCTGGACCGGGACAAACTTTGAAGCTTTCTTT. This sequence encodes CAWTGTNFEAFF.

This clone showed up just a few times. V gene TRBV29-1 combines with J gene TRBJ2-1, with D unclear. CDR1 is SQVTM and CDR2 is ANQGSEA in the germline V gene. The CDR3 has 12 amino acids. V lost 7 bases and J 9 bases, leaving 16 bases between the germline ends. The CDR3 here is CSAGQSVSEQFF. In nucleotides, the CDR3 is TGCAGCGCTGGGCAGAGCGTGAGTGAGCAGTTCTTC.

The rearrangement joins TRBV18 to TRBJ2-2, with TRBD1 matching 8 bases. CDR1 and CDR2 (germline): KGHSH, LQKENI. V was pared by 4 bases and J by 8 bases, with 9 bases of the junction left unmatched. The CDR3 loop spans 15 amino acids. CDR3 sequence reads: CASSRGQGALGELFF. For the CDR3, the DNA is TGTGCCAGCTCACGAGGACAGGGAGCCTTGGGGGAGCTGTTTTTT.

The chain uses TRBV18 and TRBJ1-1; possible D gene TRBD1, 6 bases. CDR3 length: 13 residues. V was cut by 5 bases and J by 3 bases, with 10 bases left in between. Germline values: CDR1 KGHSH, CDR2 LQKENI. CDR3 loop: CASSRQEDTEAFF. DNA for the CDR3: TGTGCCAGCTCAAGACAGGAGGACACTGAAGCTTTCTTT.